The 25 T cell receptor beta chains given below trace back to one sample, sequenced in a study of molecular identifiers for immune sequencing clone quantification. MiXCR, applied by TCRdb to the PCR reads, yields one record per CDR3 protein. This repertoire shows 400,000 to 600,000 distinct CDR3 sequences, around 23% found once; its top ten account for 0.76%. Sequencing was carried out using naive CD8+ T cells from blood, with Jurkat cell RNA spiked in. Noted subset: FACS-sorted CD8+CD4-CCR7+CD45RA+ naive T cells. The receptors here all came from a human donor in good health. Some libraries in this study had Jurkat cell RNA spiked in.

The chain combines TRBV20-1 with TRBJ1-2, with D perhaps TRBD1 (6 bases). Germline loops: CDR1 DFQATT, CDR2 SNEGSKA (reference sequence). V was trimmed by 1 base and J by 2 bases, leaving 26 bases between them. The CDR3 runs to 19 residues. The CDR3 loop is CSARGHRRDTESSNYGYTF. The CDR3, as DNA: TGCAGTGCTAGAGGCCACCGCCGGGACACGGAGTCGTCAAACTATGGCTACACCTTC.

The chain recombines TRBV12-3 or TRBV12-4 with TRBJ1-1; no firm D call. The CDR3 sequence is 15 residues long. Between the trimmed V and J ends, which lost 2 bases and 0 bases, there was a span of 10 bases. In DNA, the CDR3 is TGTGCCAGCAGTTTATCTCAGTACATGAACACTGAAGCTTTCTTT. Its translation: CASSLSQYMNTEAFF.

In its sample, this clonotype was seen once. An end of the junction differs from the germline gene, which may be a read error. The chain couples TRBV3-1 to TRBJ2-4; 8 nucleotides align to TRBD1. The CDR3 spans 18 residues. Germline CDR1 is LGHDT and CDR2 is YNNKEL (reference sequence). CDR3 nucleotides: TGTGTCAGCAGCCCCACGGTCAGACAGGGGCTAGCCAAAAACATTCAGTACTTC. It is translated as CVSSPTVRQGLAKNIQYF.

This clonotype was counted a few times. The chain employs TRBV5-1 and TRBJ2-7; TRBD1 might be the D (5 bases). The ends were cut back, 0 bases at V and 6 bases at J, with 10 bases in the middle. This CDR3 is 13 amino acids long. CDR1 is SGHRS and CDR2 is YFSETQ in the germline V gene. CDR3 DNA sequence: TGCGCCAGCAGCTTGGCAGGGTACATCGAGCAGTACTTC. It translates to CASSLAGYIEQYF.

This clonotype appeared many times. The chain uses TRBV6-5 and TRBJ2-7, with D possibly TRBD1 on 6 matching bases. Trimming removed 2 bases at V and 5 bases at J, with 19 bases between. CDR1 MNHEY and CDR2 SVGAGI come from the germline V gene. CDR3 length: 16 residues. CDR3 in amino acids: CASSYLPAGAWNEQYF. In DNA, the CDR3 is TGTGCCAGCAGTTACCTCCCAGCAGGGGCATGGAACGAGCAGTACTTC.

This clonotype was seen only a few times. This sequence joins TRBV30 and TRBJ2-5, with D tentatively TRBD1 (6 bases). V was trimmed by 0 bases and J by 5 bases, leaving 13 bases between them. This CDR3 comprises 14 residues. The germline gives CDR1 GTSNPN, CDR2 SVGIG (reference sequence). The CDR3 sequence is CAWSVLWGLETQYF. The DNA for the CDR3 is TGTGCCTGGAGTGTACTGTGGGGGCTTGAGACCCAGTACTTC.

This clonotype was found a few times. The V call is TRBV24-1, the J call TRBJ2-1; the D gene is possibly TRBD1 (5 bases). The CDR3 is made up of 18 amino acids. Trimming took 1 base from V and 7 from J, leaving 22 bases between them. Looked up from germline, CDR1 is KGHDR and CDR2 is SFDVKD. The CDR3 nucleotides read TGTGCCACCAGTGATTTTCGATTTGACCAAGGGGCACCTAATGAGCAGTTCTTC. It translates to CATSDFRFDQGAPNEQFF.

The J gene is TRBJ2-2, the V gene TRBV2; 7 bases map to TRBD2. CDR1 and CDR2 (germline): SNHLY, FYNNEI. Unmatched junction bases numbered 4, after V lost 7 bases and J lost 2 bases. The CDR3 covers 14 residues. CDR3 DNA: TGTGCCAGCATTGGGGGACTAAACACCGGGGAGCTGTTTTTT. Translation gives CASIGGLNTGELFF.

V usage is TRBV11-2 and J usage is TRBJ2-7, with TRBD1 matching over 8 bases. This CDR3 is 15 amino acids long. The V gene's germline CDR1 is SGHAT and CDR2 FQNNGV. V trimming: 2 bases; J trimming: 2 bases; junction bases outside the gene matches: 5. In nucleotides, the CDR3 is TGTGCCAGCAGCTTACACGGGACAGGTGCCTACGAGCAGTACTTC. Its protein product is CASSLHGTGAYEQYF.

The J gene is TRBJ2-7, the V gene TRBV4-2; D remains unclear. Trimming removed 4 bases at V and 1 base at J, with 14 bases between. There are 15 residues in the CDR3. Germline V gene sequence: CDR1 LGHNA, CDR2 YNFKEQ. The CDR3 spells CASSLSPGESYEQYF. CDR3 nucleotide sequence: TGTGCCAGCAGCCTCAGTCCAGGTGAATCCTACGAGCAGTACTTC.

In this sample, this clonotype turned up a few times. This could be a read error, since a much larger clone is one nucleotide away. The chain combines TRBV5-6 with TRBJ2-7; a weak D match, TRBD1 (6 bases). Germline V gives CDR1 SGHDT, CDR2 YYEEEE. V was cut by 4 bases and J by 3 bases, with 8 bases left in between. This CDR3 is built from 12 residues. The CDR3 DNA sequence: TGTGCCAGCAGCCGGGACATCTACGAGCAGTACTTC. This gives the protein CASSRDIYEQYF.

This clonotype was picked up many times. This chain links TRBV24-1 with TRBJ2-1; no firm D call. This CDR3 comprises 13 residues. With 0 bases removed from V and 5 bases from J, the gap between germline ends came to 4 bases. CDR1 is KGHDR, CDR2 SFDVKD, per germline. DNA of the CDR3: TGTGCCACCAGTGATTTGCTAGACAATGAGCAGTTCTTC. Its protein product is CATSDLLDNEQFF.

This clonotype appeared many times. The CDR3 protein is CASSFSAVAYSGANVLTF. CDR3 nucleotide sequence: TGTGCCAGCAGTTTTAGCGCCGTAGCATACTCTGGGGCCAACGTCCTGACTTTC. J is TRBJ2-6 and V is TRBV28; perhaps TRBD2 as D (5 bases). This CDR3 comprises 18 residues. The V end lost 3 bases, the J end lost 0 bases, and 15 bases lay between the germline ends. Per germline, CDR1 MDHEN and CDR2 SYDVKM. Drawing the rest from reference TRBV28 and TRBJ2-6, the complete variable domain is DVKVTQSSRYLVKRTGEKVFLECVQDMDHENMFWYRQDPGLGLRLIYFSYDVKMKEKGDIPEGYSVSREKKERFSLILESASTNQTSMYLCASSFSAVAYSGANVLTFGAGSRLTVL.

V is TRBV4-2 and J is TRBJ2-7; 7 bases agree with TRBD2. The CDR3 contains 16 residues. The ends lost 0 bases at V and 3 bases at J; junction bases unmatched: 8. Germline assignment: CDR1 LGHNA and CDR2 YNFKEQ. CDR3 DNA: TGTGCCAGCAGCCAAGAAGATACTAGCGAGATCTACGAGCAGTACTTC. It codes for CASSQEDTSEIYEQYF.

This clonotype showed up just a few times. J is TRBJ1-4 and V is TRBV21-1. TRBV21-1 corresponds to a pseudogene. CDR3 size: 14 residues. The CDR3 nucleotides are TGTGCCAGCAGCAATGCAGTGGTGTGTGAAAAACTGTTTTTT. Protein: CASSNAVVCEKLFF.

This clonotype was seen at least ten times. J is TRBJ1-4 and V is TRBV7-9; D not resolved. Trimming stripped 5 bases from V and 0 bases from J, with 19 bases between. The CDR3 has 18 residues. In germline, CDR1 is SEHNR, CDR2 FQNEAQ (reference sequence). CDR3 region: CASSTRQDQFATNEKLFF. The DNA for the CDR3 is TGTGCCAGCAGCACCCGACAAGATCAATTTGCAACTAATGAAAAACTGTTTTTT.

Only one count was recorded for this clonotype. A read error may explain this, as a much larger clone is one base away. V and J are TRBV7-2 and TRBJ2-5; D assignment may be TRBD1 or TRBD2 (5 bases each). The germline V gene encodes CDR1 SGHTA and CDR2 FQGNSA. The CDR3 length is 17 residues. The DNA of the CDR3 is TGTGCCAGCAGCTTAGCGGGTCAATGGGGGTTTCGAGAGCCCCAGTACTTC. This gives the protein CASSLAGQWGFREPQYF. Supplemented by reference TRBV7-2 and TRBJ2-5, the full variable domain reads GAGVSQSPSNKVTEKGKDVELRCDPISGHTALYWYRQSLGQGLEFLIYFQGNSAPDKSGLPSDRFSAERTGGSVSTLTIQRTQQEDSAVYLCASSLAGQWGFREPQYFGPGTRLLVL.

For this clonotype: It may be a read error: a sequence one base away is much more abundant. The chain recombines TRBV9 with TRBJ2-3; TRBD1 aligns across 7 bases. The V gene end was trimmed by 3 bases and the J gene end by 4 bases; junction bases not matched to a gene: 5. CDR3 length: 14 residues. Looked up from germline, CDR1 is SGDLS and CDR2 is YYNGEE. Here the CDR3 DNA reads TGTGCCAGCAGCGCTAGGGGGCTCGCAGATACGCAGTATTTT. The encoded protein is CASSARGLADTQYF.

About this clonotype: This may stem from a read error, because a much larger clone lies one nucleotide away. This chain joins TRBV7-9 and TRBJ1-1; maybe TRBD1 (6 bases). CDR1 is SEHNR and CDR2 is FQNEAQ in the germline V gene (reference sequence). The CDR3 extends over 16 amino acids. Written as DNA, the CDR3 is TGTGCCAGCGGCTTGGTGGGGGCGGAACTGAACACTGAAGCTTTCTTT. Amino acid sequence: CASGLVGAELNTEAFF.

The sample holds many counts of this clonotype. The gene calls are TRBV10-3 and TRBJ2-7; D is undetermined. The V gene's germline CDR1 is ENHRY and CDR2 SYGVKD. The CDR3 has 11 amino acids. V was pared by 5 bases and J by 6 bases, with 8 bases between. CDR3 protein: CAISSSFEQYF. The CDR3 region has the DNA TGTGCCATCAGTTCCTCTTTCGAGCAGTACTTC.

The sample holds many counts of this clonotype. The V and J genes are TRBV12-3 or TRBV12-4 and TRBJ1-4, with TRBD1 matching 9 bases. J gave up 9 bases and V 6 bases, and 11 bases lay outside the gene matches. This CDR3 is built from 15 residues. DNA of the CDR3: TGTGCCAGCAGCCCGAGGGGGACAGGGTCCCAAAAACTGTTTTTT. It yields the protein CASSPRGTGSQKLFF.

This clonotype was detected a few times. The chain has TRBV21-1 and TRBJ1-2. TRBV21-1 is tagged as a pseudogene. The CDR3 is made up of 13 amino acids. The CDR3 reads CASSKRRNYGYTF. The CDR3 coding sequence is TGTGCCAGCAGCAAAAGGCGGAACTATGGCTACACCTTC.

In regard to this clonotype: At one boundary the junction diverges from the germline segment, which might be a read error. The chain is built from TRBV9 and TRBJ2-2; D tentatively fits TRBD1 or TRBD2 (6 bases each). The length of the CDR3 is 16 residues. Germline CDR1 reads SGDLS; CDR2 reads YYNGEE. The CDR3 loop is CASSMWGTHNTGGLFF. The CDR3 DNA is TGTGCCAGCAGCATGTGGGGGACACACAACACCGGGGGGCTGTTTTTT.

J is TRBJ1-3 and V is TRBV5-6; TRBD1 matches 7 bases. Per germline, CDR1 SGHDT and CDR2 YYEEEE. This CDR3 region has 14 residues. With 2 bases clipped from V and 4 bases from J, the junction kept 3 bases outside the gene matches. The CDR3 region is CASSFETGGNTIYF. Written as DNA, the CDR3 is TGTGCCAGCAGCTTTGAGACAGGGGGAAACACCATATATTTT.

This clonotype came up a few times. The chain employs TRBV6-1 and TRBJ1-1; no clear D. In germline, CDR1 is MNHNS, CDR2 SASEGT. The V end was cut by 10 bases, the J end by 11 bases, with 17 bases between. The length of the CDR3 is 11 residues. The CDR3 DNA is TGTGCCACCACCCTGGGCCAGTGGGCTTTCTTT. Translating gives CATTLGQWAFF.